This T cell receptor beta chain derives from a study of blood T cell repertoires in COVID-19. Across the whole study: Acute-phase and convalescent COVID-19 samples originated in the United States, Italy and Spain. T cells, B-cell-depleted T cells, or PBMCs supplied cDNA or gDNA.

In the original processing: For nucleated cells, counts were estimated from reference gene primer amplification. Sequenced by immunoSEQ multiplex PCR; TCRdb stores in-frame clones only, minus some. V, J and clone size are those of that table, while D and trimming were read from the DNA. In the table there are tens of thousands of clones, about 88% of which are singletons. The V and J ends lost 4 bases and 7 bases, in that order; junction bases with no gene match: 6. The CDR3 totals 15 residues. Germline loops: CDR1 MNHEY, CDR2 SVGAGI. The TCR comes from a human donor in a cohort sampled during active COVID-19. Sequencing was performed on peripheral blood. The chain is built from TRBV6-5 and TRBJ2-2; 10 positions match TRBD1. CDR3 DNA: TGTGCCAGCAGTTCCCGGACAGGGGGGAACGGGGAGCTGTTTTTT. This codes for CASSSRTGGNGELFF.